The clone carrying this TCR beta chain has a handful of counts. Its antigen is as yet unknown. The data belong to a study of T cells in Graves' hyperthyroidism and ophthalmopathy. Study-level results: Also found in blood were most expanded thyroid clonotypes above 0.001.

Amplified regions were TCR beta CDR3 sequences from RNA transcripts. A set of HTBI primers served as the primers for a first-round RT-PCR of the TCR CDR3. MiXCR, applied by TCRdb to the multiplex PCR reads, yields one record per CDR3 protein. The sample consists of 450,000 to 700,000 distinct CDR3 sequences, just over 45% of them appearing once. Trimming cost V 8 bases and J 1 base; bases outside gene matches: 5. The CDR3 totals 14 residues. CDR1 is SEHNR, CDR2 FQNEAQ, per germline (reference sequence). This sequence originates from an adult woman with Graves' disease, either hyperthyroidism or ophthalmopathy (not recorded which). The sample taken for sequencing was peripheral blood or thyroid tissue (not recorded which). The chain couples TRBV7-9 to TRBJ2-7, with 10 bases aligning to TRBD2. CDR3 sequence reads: CASGQAGGSYEQYF. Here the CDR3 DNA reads TGTGCCAGCGGACAAGCGGGAGGGTCCTACGAGCAGTACTTC.